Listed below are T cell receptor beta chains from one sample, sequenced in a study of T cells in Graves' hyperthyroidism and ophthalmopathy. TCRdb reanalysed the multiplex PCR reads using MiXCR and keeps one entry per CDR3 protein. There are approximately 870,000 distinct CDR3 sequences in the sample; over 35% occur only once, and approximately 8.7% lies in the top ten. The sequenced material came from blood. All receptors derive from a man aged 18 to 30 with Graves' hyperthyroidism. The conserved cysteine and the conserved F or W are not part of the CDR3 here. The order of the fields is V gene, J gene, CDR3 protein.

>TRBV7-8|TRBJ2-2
ASSLGLGYGELF
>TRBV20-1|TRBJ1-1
SARDSQGLKGNTEAF
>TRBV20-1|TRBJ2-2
SASAGDHGELF
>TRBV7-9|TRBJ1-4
ASSLFVGQGSRDEKLF
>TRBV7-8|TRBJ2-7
ASSLAMGPGYEQY
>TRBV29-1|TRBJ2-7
SVVDRGSSYEQY
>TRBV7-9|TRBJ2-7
ASSSRDTGHYEQY
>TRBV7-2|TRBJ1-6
ASSRLTFDRGDSPLH
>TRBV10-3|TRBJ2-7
AASASGTYEQY
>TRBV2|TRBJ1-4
ASSWGQEGREKLF
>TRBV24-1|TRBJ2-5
ATSRTRAAQY
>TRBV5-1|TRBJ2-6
ASSLARQGGTEA
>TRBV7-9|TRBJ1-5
ASSPGTGTNQPQH
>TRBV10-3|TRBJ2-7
AIRAGWDEQY
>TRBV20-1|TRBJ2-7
SASGDKDYEQY
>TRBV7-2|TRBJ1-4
ASSPGPGGEKLF
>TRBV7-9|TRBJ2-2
ASSLISFGELF
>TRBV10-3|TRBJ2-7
AISESGASYEQY
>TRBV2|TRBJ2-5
ASSRGLAHQETQY
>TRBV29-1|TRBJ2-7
SLGGDFYEQY
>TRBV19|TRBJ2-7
ASCGTETYEQY
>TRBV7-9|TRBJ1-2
ASNPAGEPNYGYT
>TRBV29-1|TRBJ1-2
SVGDGGNYGYT
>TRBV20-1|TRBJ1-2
SLVTGEGYT
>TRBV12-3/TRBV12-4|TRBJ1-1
ASSFFETEAF
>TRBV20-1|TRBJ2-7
SANEQY
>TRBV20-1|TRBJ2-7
SALSGGANEQY
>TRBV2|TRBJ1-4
ATLTGADEKLF
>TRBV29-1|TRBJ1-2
SVGGDQGAGNT
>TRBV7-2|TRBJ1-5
ASSLHKDRPQH
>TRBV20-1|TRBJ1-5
SARGTPQRPQH
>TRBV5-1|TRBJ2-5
ASSLLAVTGTSTQY
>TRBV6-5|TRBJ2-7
ASINREYEQY
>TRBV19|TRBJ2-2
ASKPTVTGELF
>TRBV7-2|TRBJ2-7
ASSLLAAGHGYEQY
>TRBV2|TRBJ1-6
ASSSVPGTYSPLH
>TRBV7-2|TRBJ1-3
ASSRDRAGNTIY
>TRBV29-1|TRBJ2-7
SVDNGGLDEQY
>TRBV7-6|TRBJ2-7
ASSSTSGIDEQY
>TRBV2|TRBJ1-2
ASLAPDYGYT
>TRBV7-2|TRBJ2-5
ASSPAPGTQY
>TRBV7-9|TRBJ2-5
ASSSPGTSVETQY
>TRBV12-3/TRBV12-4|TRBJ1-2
ASSSMGGVDGYT
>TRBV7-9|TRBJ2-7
ASSLETSYEQY
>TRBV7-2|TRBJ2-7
ASSARQGPGYEQY
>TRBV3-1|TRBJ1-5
ASSQGGLPRQPQH
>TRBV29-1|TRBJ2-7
SFEGGERYEQY
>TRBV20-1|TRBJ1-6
RPGQGNNSPLH
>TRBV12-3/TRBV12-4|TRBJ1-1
AGSLTGTEAF
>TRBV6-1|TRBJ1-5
ASSNGGVGNQPQH
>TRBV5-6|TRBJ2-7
ASSLATGLAGNEQY
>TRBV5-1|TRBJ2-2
ASAPGGVSTGELF
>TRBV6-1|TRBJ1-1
ASSLRARQGTEAF
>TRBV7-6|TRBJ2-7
ASSPIGTGAYEQY
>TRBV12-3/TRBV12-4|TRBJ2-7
ASTDSTSYEQY
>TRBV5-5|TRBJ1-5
ASRIGTPNSNQPQH